Below are 18 T cell receptor beta chains sequenced from a single sample in a study of T cells in Graves' hyperthyroidism and ophthalmopathy. Researchers took RNA transcripts and amplified the TCR beta CDR3 regions from them. The HTBI set primed first-round TCR CDR3 RT-PCR. TCRdb reprocessed the multiplex PCR reads via MiXCR and lists one record per CDR3 protein. In the table there are about 500,000 distinct CDR3 sequences, 46% of which are singletons. The material sequenced was peripheral blood or thyroid tissue (not recorded which). All receptors come from an adult woman with Graves' disease, either hyperthyroidism or ophthalmopathy (not recorded which).

The chain links TRBV21-1 to TRBJ2-7. TRBV21-1 is a known pseudogene. CDR3 length equals 14 residues. This CDR3 reads CASSRLGAAYEQYF. The CDR3 DNA is TGTGCCAGCAGCAGGCTAGGGGCTGCCTACGAGCAGTACTTC.

This clonotype was seen a handful of times. The rearrangement uses TRBV2 and TRBJ2-7, with 9 bases that match TRBD2. Germline V gives CDR1 SNHLY, CDR2 FYNNEI. V lost 11 bases and J lost 3; bases outside the gene matches: 11. The CDR3 covers 14 residues. The CDR3 nucleotides are TGTGCCCTTACGGTGCGGGGGGGAGGCTACGAGCAGTACTTC. Its protein product is CALTVRGGGYEQYF. Full variable domain (outside the CDR3, taken from reference TRBV2 and TRBJ2-7): EPEVTQTPSHQVTQMGQEVILRCVPISNHLYFYWYRQILGQKVEFLVSFYNNEISEKSEIFDDQFSVERPDGSNFTLKIRSTKLEDSAMYFCALTVRGGGYEQYFGPGTRLTVT.

This clonotype was detected a few times. The rearrangement links TRBV28 to TRBJ1-3, with D possibly being TRBD1 (5 bases). From germline, CDR1 is MDHEN and CDR2 SYDVKM. The ends were cut back, 6 bases at V and 4 bases at J, with 16 bases in the middle. The CDR3 has 15 amino acids. The CDR3 loop is CASSRWGTGGNTIYF. The DNA for the CDR3 is TGTGCCAGCAGCCGATGGGGGACGGGAGGAAACACCATATATTTT.

V gene TRBV5-1 combines with J gene TRBJ1-2; a weak D match, TRBD1 (6 bases). The CDR3 covers 13 residues. Germline-derived CDR1 and CDR2 are SGHRS and YFSETQ. Trimming left V 1 base short and J 8 bases short, with 12 bases between. CDR3 in DNA: TGCGCCAGCAGCTTGCACAGGGCTGACGGCTACACCTTC. It translates to CASSLHRADGYTF.

The chain combines TRBV20-1 with TRBJ1-4; tentatively, D is TRBD1 (5 bases). Germline loops: CDR1 DFQATT, CDR2 SNEGSKA (reference sequence). Between the trimmed V and J ends, which lost 6 bases and 4 bases, there was a span of 18 bases. The CDR3 has 15 residues. The CDR3 bases are TGCAGTGCACTTGACAGCCGGAAACTTAATGAAAAACTGTTTTTT. It encodes CSALDSRKLNEKLFF.

The genes are TRBV2 and TRBJ2-5, with D perhaps TRBD1 (7 bases). CDR1 is SNHLY and CDR2 is FYNNEI in the germline V gene. The V end lost 8 bases, the J end lost 5 bases, and 24 bases lay between the germline ends. The CDR3 contains 16 residues. The CDR3 DNA reads as TGTGCCAGCTGCCCCGGCGGGACAGTACCAGATGAGACCCAGTACTTC. Translation: CASCPGGTVPDETQYF.

This clonotype was recorded a few times. The chain employs TRBV9 and TRBJ2-3, with D unresolved. The germline V gene encodes CDR1 SGDLS and CDR2 YYNGEE. The V end lost 4 bases, the J end lost 1 base, and 4 bases lay between the germline ends. The CDR3 length is 12 residues. The CDR3 protein is CASSSRTDTQYF. CDR3 DNA: TGTGCCAGCAGCTCGCGCACAGATACGCAGTATTTT.

In this sample, this clonotype turned up many times. The rearrangement uses TRBV11-2 and TRBJ2-5, with 9 nucleotides matching TRBD2. The junction had 6 bases not matched to a gene; V was cut back by 2 bases and J by 5 bases. Germline V gives CDR1 SGHAT, CDR2 FQNNGV. The CDR3 has 15 amino acids. This chain's CDR3 is CASSLRLAGPETQYF. The CDR3 DNA sequence: TGTGCCAGCAGCTTACGGCTAGCGGGACCCGAGACCCAGTACTTC. The full variable domain, rest sourced from reference TRBV11-2 and TRBJ2-5, is EAGVAQSPRYKIIEKRQSVAFWCNPISGHATLYWYQQILGQGPKLLIQFQNNGVVDDSQLPKDRFSAERLKGVDSTLKIQPAKLEDSAVYLCASSLRLAGPETQYFGPGTRLLVL.

This clonotype was recorded at least ten times. The V and J genes are TRBV6-6 and TRBJ2-5; no definite D call. V was shortened by 2 bases and J by 2 bases, with 9 bases between the two germline ends. CDR1 MNHNY and CDR2 SVGAGI come from the germline V gene (reference sequence). The CDR3 loop spans 14 amino acids. The CDR3 spells CASSYDGRQETQYF. Written as DNA, the CDR3 is TGTGCCAGCAGTTACGATGGACGACAAGAGACCCAGTACTTC.

Details on this clonotype: A read error may be the cause here, since a much bigger clone is one base away. The V call is TRBV6-5, the J call TRBJ1-4; tentative D call: TRBD1 (6 bases). Germline values: CDR1 MNHEY, CDR2 SVGAGI. The CDR3 is made up of 16 amino acids. CDR3 residues: CASSHLRGATNEELFF. The CDR3 bases are TGTGCCAGCAGTCACCTCAGGGGTGCAACTAATGAAGAACTGTTTTTT.

This chain links TRBV5-1 with TRBJ1-1; no firm D call. Germline V gives CDR1 SGHRS, CDR2 YFSETQ. This CDR3 contains 17 residues. Trimming removed 4 bases from V and 1 base from J, with 20 bases in between. CDR3 sequence (DNA): TGCGCCAGCAGCCGACCTGACACGGGGATGGCGAACACTGAAGCTTTCTTT. Translated, it gives CASSRPDTGMANTEAFF.

This clonotype occurred many times. The chain employs TRBV5-1 and TRBJ2-5, with 8 nucleotides matching TRBD2. The CDR3 runs 16 residues. Unmatched junction bases numbered 5, after V lost 0 bases and J lost 1 base. Germline V lookup: CDR1 SGHRS, CDR2 YFSETQ. In nucleotides, the CDR3 is TGCGCCAGCAGCTTGGGTCCAGCGGGAGTCCAAGAGACCCAGTACTTC. Translation: CASSLGPAGVQETQYF.

This clonotype showed up just a few times. The chain carries TRBV4-1 and TRBJ2-7, with D tentatively TRBD2 (6 bases). From germline, CDR1 is MGHRA and CDR2 YSYEKL. The V and J ends lost 0 bases and 0 bases respectively, with 9 bases between them. This CDR3 is built from 15 residues. DNA for the CDR3: TGCGCCAGCAGCCAAGAAAGGCGGGACTCCTACGAGCAGTACTTC. Protein sequence: CASSQERRDSYEQYF.

The V and J genes are TRBV18 and TRBJ2-5; 9 nucleotides line up with TRBD1. CDR1 and CDR2 (germline): KGHSH, LQKENI. V trimming: 4 bases; J trimming: 1 base; junction bases outside the gene matches: 7. The CDR3 is made up of 16 amino acids. In DNA form, the CDR3 reads TGTGCCAGCTCACTCGTGACAGGGGGAGGCCAAGAGACCCAGTACTTC. It specifies CASSLVTGGGQETQYF.

This clonotype was detected only a few times. The chain links TRBV29-1 to TRBJ2-7, with D unclear. The germline V gene has CDR1 SQVTM and CDR2 ANQGSEA. V lost 6 bases and J lost 2, with 8 bases in between. The CDR3 consists of 11 residues. CDR3 DNA sequence: TGCAGCGTGCGTCGGGCCTACGAGCAGTACTTC. Translated, it gives CSVRRAYEQYF.

This clonotype occurred once. The rearrangement uses TRBV19 and TRBJ1-5, with TRBD1 matching 8 bases. The junction had 2 bases not matched to a gene; V was cut back by 1 base and J by 3 bases. The germline CDR1 and CDR2 sequences are LNHDA and SQIVND (reference sequence). The CDR3 totals 15 residues. Here the CDR3 DNA reads TGTGCCAGTAGTATAGTGACAGGGGACAATCAGCCCCAGCATTTT. It translates to CASSIVTGDNQPQHF. Together with reference TRBV19 and TRBJ1-5, the CDR3 gives the full variable domain: DGGITQSPKYLFRKEGQNVTLSCEQNLNHDAMYWYRQDPGQGLRLIYYSQIVNDFQKGDIAEGYSVSREKKESFPLTVTSAQKNPTAFYLCASSIVTGDNQPQHFGDGTRLSIL.

The table lists this clonotype with many counts. The rearrangement links TRBV7-8 to TRBJ2-7, with TRBD1 matching 7 bases. The CDR3 sequence is 13 residues long. CDR1 and CDR2 (germline): SGHVS, FQNEAQ. V was clipped by 6 bases and J by 4 bases; unmatched bases: 6. The CDR3 nucleotides are TGTGCCAGCAGTGGACAGGTCGGTTACGAGCAGTACTTC. This gives the protein CASSGQVGYEQYF.

This clonotype was observed many times. V is TRBV6-6 and J is TRBJ2-5; TRBD1 aligns across 9 bases. V dropped 7 bases and J dropped 5; count of bases not matched to a gene: 5. Germline CDR1 is MNHNY and CDR2 is SVGAGI (reference sequence). The CDR3 covers 13 residues. The CDR3, as DNA: TGTGCCAGCAACACAGGGGGCGCCGAGACCCAGTACTTC. Protein: CASNTGGAETQYF.